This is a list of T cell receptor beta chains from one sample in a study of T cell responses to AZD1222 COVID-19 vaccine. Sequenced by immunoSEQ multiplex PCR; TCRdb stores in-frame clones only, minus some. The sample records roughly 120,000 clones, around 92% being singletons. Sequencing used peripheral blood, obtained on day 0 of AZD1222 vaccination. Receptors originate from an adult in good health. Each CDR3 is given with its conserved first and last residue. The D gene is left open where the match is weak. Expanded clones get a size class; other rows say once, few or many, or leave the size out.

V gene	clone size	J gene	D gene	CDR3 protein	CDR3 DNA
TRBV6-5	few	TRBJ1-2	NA	CASSPSADYGYTF	TGTGCCAGCAGCCCCTCGGCGGATTATGGCTACACCTTC
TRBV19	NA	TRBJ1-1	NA	CASGVEVMNTEAFF	TGTGCCAGTGGTGTGGAGGTAATGAACACTGAAGCTTTCTTT
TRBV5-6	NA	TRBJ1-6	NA	CASSLVLVRPSSYNSPLHF	TGTGCCAGCAGCTTGGTATTGGTACGCCCGAGCTCCTATAATTCACCCCTCCACTTT
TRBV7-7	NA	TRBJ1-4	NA	CASSLGQGNNEKLFF	TGTGCTAGCAGCTTAGGGCAGGGGAATAATGAAAAACTGTTTTTT
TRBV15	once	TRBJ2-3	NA	CATSTAFTDTQYF	TGTGCCACCAGCACCGCTTTCACAGATACGCAGTATTTT
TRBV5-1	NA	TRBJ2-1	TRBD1	CASSPWTGTYNEQFF	TGCGCCAGCAGCCCCTGGACAGGAACCTACAATGAGCAGTTCTTC
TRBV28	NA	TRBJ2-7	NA	CASSLISEQYF	TGTGCCAGCAGTTTAATCAGCGAGCAGTACTTC
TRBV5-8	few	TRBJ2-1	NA	CASSGGVYWFF	TGTGCCAGCAGCGGCGGGGTCTATTGGTTCTTC
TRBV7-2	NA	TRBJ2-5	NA	CASSLVGAASQETQYF	TGTGCCAGCAGCTTAGTCGGGGCAGCGAGCCAAGAGACCCAGTACTTC
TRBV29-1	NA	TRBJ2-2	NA	CSVDRVGTGELFF	TGCAGCGTTGATAGGGTGGGCACCGGGGAGCTGTTTTTT
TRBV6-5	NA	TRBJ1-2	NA	CASSLTGNYGYTF	TGTGCCAGCAGCTTGACAGGCAACTATGGCTACACCTTC
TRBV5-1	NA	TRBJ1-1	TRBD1	CASSWTGLEAFF	TGCGCCAGCAGCTGGACAGGTCTTGAAGCTTTCTTT
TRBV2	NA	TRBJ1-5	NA	CASSIERGNQPQHF	TGTGCCAGCAGTATTGAGAGGGGAAATCAGCCCCAGCATTTT
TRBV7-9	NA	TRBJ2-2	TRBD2	CASSLEGLARNTGELFF	TGTGCCAGCAGCTTAGAAGGACTAGCGAGAAACACCGGGGAGCTGTTTTTT
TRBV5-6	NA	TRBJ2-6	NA	CASSLGPDASGANVLTF	TGTGCCAGCAGCTTGGGACCAGATGCCTCTGGGGCCAACGTCCTGACTTTC
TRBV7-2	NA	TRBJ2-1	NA	CASSGGRGSYNEQFF	TGTGCCAGCAGCGGAGGGCGAGGGTCCTACAATGAGCAGTTCTTC
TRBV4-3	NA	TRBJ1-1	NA	CASSPNQVGNTEAFF	TGCGCCAGCAGCCCGAACCAAGTCGGGAACACTGAAGCTTTCTTT
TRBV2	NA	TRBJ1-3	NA	CASSDDGSRGSGNTIYF	TGTGCCAGCAGTGATGATGGCAGCCGGGGCTCTGGAAACACCATATATTTT
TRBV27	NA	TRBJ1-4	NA	CASSLGDEKLFF	TGTGCCAGCAGTTTGGGAGATGAAAAACTGTTTTTT
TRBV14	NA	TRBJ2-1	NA	CASSQGSLEQFF	TGTGCCAGCAGCCAAGGGAGCCTTGAGCAGTTCTTC
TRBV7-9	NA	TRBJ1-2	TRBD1	CASSLALAGQGARGYTF	TGTGCCAGCAGCTTAGCGCTCGCCGGACAGGGGGCGAGGGGCTACACCTTC
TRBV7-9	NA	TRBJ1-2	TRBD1	CASSRSSGGSSYGYTF	TGTGCCAGCAGCCGCTCGTCAGGGGGCAGTAGCTATGGCTACACCTTC
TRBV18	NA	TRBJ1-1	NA	CASSPPVVEELNTEAFF	TGTGCCAGCTCACCGCCCGTCGTGGAGGAACTTAACACTGAAGCTTTCTTT
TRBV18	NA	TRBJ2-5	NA	CASSPPGETQYF	TGTGCCAGCTCACCACCCGGGGAGACCCAGTACTTC
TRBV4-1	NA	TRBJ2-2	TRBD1	CASSQPRPGQGKKRNTGELFF	TGCGCCAGCAGCCAACCCCGGCCGGGACAGGGAAAGAAGCGAAACACCGGGGAGCTGTTTTTT
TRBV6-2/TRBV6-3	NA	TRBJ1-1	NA	CASSSPEALAGAFF	TGTGCCAGCAGCTCCCCGGAGGCCCTGGCGGGAGCTTTCTTT
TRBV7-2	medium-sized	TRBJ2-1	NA	CASSLVPGLSSYNEQFF	TGTGCCAGCAGCTTAGTCCCTGGACTGTCATCCTACAATGAGCAGTTCTTC
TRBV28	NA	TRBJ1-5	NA	CASSLRGARTRGDQPQHF	TGTGCCAGCAGTTTACGGGGGGCGAGGACCCGAGGGGATCAGCCCCAGCATTTT
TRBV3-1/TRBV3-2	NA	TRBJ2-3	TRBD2	CASSLTSGGGDTQYF	TGTGCCAGCAGCCTGACTAGCGGGGGAGGAGATACGCAGTATTTT
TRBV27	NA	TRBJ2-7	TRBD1	CASSSIYILTGVNRYEQYF	TGTGCCAGCAGTTCTATCTACATCCTAACAGGGGTGAATAGATACGAGCAGTACTTC
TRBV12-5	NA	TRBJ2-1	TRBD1	CASVPGQGALNEQFF	TGTGCTAGTGTACCTGGGCAGGGGGCTCTGAATGAGCAGTTCTTC
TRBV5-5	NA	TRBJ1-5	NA	CASSSMGHQPQHF	TGTGCCAGCAGCTCTATGGGCCATCAGCCCCAGCATTTT
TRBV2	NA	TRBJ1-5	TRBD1	CASKGTGIQPQHF	TGTGCCAGCAAGGGGACAGGGATTCAGCCCCAGCATTTT
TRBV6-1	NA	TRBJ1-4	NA	CASSDQVSRGPVEKLFF	TGTGCCAGCAGTGACCAGGTGTCAAGAGGGCCGGTCGAAAAACTGTTTTTT
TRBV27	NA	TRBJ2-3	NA	CASSLTGRDTQYF	TGTGCCAGCAGTTTAACGGGCCGGGATACGCAGTATTTT
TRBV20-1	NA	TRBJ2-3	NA	CSALIAVTQYF	TGCAGTGCTCTTATAGCTGTTACGCAGTATTTT
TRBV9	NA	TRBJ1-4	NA	CASSETVATNEKLFF	TGTGCCAGCAGCGAGACAGTTGCAACTAATGAAAAACTGTTTTTT
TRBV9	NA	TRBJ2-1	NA	CASSHRLENVHNEQFF	TGTGCCAGCAGCCATCGACTAGAAAACGTGCACAATGAGCAGTTCTTC
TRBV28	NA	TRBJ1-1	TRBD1	CASSLRTGGVANTEAFF	TGTGCCAGCAGTTTAAGGACAGGGGGCGTTGCGAACACTGAAGCTTTCTTT
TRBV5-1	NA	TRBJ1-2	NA	CASSLNGGFYGYTF	TGCGCCAGCAGCTTGAACGGAGGCTTCTATGGCTACACCTTC
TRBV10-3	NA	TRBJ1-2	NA	CAIGVGGGGYGYTF	TGTGCCATCGGCGTCGGGGGCGGTGGGTATGGCTACACCTTC
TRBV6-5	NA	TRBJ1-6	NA	CANRPTNSPLHF	TGTGCCAACCGGCCCACAAATTCACCCCTCCACTTT
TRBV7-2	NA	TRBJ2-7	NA	CASSLRVSGNPTSAYEQYF	TGTGCCAGCAGCCTGAGGGTATCGGGGAACCCAACGTCGGCCTACGAGCAGTACTTC
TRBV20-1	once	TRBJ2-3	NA	CSASPVWERLESDTQYF	TGCAGTGCTAGTCCCGTTTGGGAGCGTCTGGAGTCAGATACGCAGTATTTT
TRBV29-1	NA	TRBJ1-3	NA	CSAVALVGNTIYF	TGCAGCGCCGTCGCCCTAGTCGGAAACACCATATATTTT
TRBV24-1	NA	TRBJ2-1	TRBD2	CATGLAGLHEQFF	TGTGCCACGGGACTAGCGGGACTCCATGAGCAGTTCTTC
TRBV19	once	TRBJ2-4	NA	CASSTRTYPMDIQYF	TGTGCCAGTAGTACCCGGACATACCCGATGGACATTCAGTACTTC
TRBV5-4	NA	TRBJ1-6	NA	CASSPDGNSPLHF	TGTGCCAGCAGCCCCGACGGGAATTCACCCCTCCACTTT
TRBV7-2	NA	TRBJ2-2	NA	CASSLGVDSNTGELFF	TGTGCCAGCAGCTTGGGAGTGGACTCGAACACCGGGGAGCTGTTTTTT